Following are 11 T cell receptor beta chains from one sample sequenced in a study of cytomegalovirus exposure and HLA in healthy donors. PCR amplification relied on 60 Vbeta primers (plus 13 Jbeta primers). Data came from immunoSEQ multiplex PCR; TCRdb stores just in-frame clones and leaves some out. The sample comprises some 130,000 clones, 75% to 85% of which are singletons, and 1% rests with the top ten. The sequenced sample consisted of PBMCs. The source is a man aged 40-49 years in good health and CMV-seronegative.

The chain joins TRBV6-6 to TRBJ2-1, with D unclear. This CDR3 region has 12 residues. V was clipped by 2 bases and J by 9 bases, with 8 bases between them. CDR1 is MNHNY, CDR2 SVGAGI, per germline (reference sequence). The CDR3 region has the DNA TGTGCCAGCAGTTACCCGGTTGGTGAGCAGTTCTTC. This gives the protein CASSYPVGEQFF.

The gene calls are TRBV11-3 and TRBJ2-7, with 9 bases fitting TRBD2. Germline CDR1 is SGHNT and CDR2 is YENEEA. Trimming cost V 5 bases and J 4 bases; bases outside gene matches: 9. This CDR3 has 15 amino acids. The CDR3 loop is CASSTGAGGFYEQYF. In DNA, the CDR3 is TGTGCCAGCAGCACCGGAGCGGGGGGCTTTTACGAGCAGTACTTC. The entire variable domain, with the rest obtained from reference TRBV11-3 and TRBJ2-7, is as follows: EAGVVQSPRYKIIEKKQPVAFWCNPISGHNTLYWYLQNLGQGPELLIRYENEEAVDDSQLPKDRFSAERLKGVDSTLKIQPAELGDSAVYLCASSTGAGGFYEQYFGPGTRLTVT.

The J gene is TRBJ2-6, the V gene TRBV6-1, with 7 bases lining up with TRBD2. The CDR3 is made up of 14 amino acids. Germline V lookup: CDR1 MNHNS, CDR2 SASEGT. With V trimmed by 8 bases and J by 7 bases, 8 bases remained unmatched. CDR3 loop: CASGGGTLANVLTF. CDR3 sequence (DNA): TGTGCCAGCGGGGGGGGGACTTTAGCCAACGTCCTGACTTTC.

V usage is TRBV28 and J usage is TRBJ2-7; D is undetermined. V lost 3 bases and J 0 bases, leaving 3 bases between the germline ends. The CDR3 length is 12 residues. Germline V gene lookup returns CDR1 MDHEN and CDR2 SYDVKM. CDR3 in amino acids: CASSLSSYEQYF. The CDR3 DNA reads TGTGCCAGCAGTTTGAGCTCCTACGAGCAGTACTTC.

V is TRBV2 and J is TRBJ2-1; 7 positions match TRBD1. The length of the CDR3 is 15 residues. V trimming: 4 bases; J trimming: 0 bases; junction bases outside the gene matches: 3. CDR1 is SNHLY and CDR2 is FYNNEI in the germline V gene. Written as DNA, the CDR3 is TGTGCCAGCAGTGTCGACAGGGCCTCCTACAATGAGCAGTTCTTC. Translating gives CASSVDRASYNEQFF. Full variable domain (remainder filled in from reference TRBV2 and TRBJ2-1): EPEVTQTPSHQVTQMGQEVILRCVPISNHLYFYWYRQILGQKVEFLVSFYNNEISEKSEIFDDQFSVERPDGSNFTLKIRSTKLEDSAMYFCASSVDRASYNEQFFGPGTRLTVL.

The chain couples TRBV5-1 to TRBJ2-1; possible D gene TRBD2, 6 bases. The V end lost 5 bases, the J end lost 9 bases, and 12 bases lay between the germline ends. The germline gives CDR1 SGHRS, CDR2 YFSETQ. The CDR3 length is 12 residues. CDR3 in amino acids: CASSLEGAEQFF. In nucleotides, the CDR3 is TGCGCCAGCAGTCTGGAGGGTGCTGAGCAGTTCTTC.

The rearrangement uses TRBV28 and TRBJ2-5; D gene uncertain. CDR1 is MDHEN, CDR2 SYDVKM, per germline. The CDR3 contains 14 residues. Trimming left V 7 bases short and J 6 bases short, with 18 bases between. The CDR3 reads CASKQQLGRKTQYF. The CDR3 coding sequence is TGTGCCAGCAAACAACAATTGGGCCGCAAGACCCAGTACTTC.

The gene calls are TRBV7-3 and TRBJ2-7; D is perhaps TRBD2 (5 bases). In germline, CDR1 is SGHTA, CDR2 FQGTGA. V was cut by 5 bases and J by 5 bases, with 13 bases left in between. The CDR3 is made up of 13 amino acids. CDR3 bases: TGTGCCAGCAGCCTCCTAAATAGCGACGAGCAGTACTTC. This encodes CASSLLNSDEQYF.

This clone was recorded once. The V and J genes are TRBV7-9 and TRBJ1-2; 7 nucleotides match TRBD1. Germline-derived CDR1 and CDR2 are SEHNR and FQNEAQ (reference sequence). The CDR3 runs to 15 residues. Trimming at V came to 0 bases and at J to 4 bases, leaving 5 bases not matched to a gene. In nucleotides, the CDR3 is TGTGCCAGCAGCTTAGCGACACAGGGGAGCTATGGCTACACCTTC. The encoded protein is CASSLATQGSYGYTF.

The V and J genes are TRBV28 and TRBJ1-5, with 9 nucleotides matching TRBD1. CDR3 length: 13 amino acids. J gave up 6 bases and V 6 bases, and 3 bases lay outside the gene matches. CDR1 is MDHEN and CDR2 is SYDVKM in the germline V gene. The CDR3 DNA reads TGTGCCAGCAGGGGGACAGGGAGTCAGCCCCAGCATTTT. Residues: CASRGTGSQPQHF. Supplemented by reference TRBV28 and TRBJ1-5, the full variable domain reads DVKVTQSSRYLVKRTGEKVFLECVQDMDHENMFWYRQDPGLGLRLIYFSYDVKMKEKGDIPEGYSVSREKKERFSLILESASTNQTSMYLCASRGTGSQPQHFGDGTRLSIL.

The rearrangement joins TRBV9 to TRBJ2-1; D may be TRBD1 (5 bases). This CDR3 spans 18 amino acids. CDR1 and CDR2 (germline): SGDLS, YYNGEE. V lost 2 bases and J 10 bases, leaving 28 bases between the germline ends. The chain's CDR3 is CASSVSFGATRGFGEQFF. CDR3 DNA: TGTGCCAGCAGCGTTAGTTTTGGGGCTACAAGAGGTTTTGGGGAGCAGTTCTTC.